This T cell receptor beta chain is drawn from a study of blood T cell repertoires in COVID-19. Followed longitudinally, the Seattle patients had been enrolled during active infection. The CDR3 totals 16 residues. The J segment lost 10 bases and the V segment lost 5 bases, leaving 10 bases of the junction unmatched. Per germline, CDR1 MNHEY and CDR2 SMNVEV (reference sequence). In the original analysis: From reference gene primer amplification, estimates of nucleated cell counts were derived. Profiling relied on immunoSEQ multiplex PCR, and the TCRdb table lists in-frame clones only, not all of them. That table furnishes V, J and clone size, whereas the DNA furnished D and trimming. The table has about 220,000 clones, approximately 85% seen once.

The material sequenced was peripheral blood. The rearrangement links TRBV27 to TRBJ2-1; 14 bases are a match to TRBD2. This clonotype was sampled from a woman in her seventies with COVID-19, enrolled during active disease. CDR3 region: CASSRETSGRAREQFF. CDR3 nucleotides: TGTGCCAGCAGTCGCGAGACTAGCGGGAGGGCCCGAGAGCAGTTCTTC.